This TCR beta chain stems from a study of T cell responses to AZD1222 COVID-19 vaccine. For this clone: What it binds is not known.

V shed 3 bases and J shed 4 bases, with 9 bases lying between them. The V gene's germline CDR1 is LNHDA and CDR2 SQIVND (reference sequence). The CDR3 loop spans 14 amino acids. Study-wide findings and caveats: After the peak T cell response, and only then, were repertoires sampled. Reportedly, close to half of spike-specific TCRs are directed against unmutated variant regions. Just a handful of people given AZD1222 tested seropositive at baseline. Donors were chiefly white British, with a greater number of females, and clonal diversity was perhaps underestimated.

Method: immunoSEQ multiplex PCR; TCRdb's copy keeps in-frame clones and lacks some. The listing records around 150,000 clones. The source material was peripheral blood. This chain uses TRBV19 with TRBJ1-4; no firm D call. The clonotype was recovered from an adult in good health. The CDR3 nucleotides are TGTGCCAGTAGTATGTGGACGGGTAATGAAAAACTGTTTTTT. Its protein is CASSMWTGNEKLFF.